This T cell receptor (beta chain) was captured by sequencing in a study of blood T cell repertoires in COVID-19. Original processing methods: Reference gene primer amplification yielded estimated nucleated cell counts. TCRdb keeps only in-frame clones here, not all; method: immunoSEQ multiplex PCR. The D gene and trimming were derived from the DNA, and the V and J assignments and clone size from that table. The sample lists roughly 250,000 clones, about 80% occurring once. This clone was seen only once. The material sequenced was peripheral blood. The TCR sequence derives from a woman over 75 with active or convalescent COVID-19.

CDR3 bases: TGTGCCAGCAGTGAAGGATTGGGACTAGCGGGAAGGGAGACCCAGTACTTC. This sequence encodes CASSEGLGLAGRETQYF. The J gene is TRBJ2-5, the V gene TRBV2, with TRBD2 matching 13 bases. CDR3 size: 17 residues. From germline, CDR1 is SNHLY and CDR2 FYNNEI. The V and J ends lost 1 base and 5 bases, in that order; junction bases with no gene match: 7.